This T cell receptor beta chain came from a study of blood T cell repertoires in COVID-19. Study details: Material from acute and convalescent COVID-19 was sourced from the United States, Italy and Spain.

The CDR3 spans 14 residues. Germline CDR1 reads SGHTA; CDR2 reads FQGTGA. J was trimmed by 3 bases and V by 5 bases; bases with no gene match: 5. Method: immunoSEQ multiplex PCR; TCRdb's copy keeps in-frame clones and lacks some. The data hold about 190,000 clones, with about 81% observed a single time. The receptor was isolated from a woman aged 25 to 39 who had recovered from COVID-19. Sequencing input: PBMCs or T cells enriched from blood (not recorded which). The chain combines TRBV7-3 with TRBJ2-7; 9 bases fit TRBD1. CDR3 DNA sequence: TGTGCCAGCAGCCCAGTGGGACAGGGCTACGAGCAGTACTTC. Amino acids: CASSPVGQGYEQYF.